This TCR beta chain was identified in a study of T cell changes during pregnancy in multiple sclerosis. Trimming cost V 4 bases and J 1 base; bases outside gene matches: 8. Germline assignment: CDR1 SGDLS and CDR2 YYNGEE. The CDR3 extends over 16 amino acids. Method: immunoSEQ multiplex PCR; TCRdb's copy keeps in-frame clones and lacks some. The sample comprises approximately 74,000 clones, 80% to 90% of which are singletons, and about 3% rests with the top ten. This clone was counted once. The source was peripheral blood, collected before pregnancy. The clonotype originates from a female donor with multiple sclerosis, enrolled in a pregnancy study. V usage is TRBV9 and J usage is TRBJ2-1, with 7 bases fitting TRBD2. In nucleotides, the CDR3 is TGTGCCAGCAGCACCCGGGGGGATCAATCCTACAATGAGCAGTTCTTC. This encodes CASSTRGDQSYNEQFF.